The T cell receptor (beta chain) under discussion was sequenced for a study of blood T cells in healthy people across ages. The V gene end was trimmed by 5 bases and the J gene end by 4 bases; junction bases not matched to a gene: 13. The germline gives CDR1 KGHSH, CDR2 LQKENI. There are 16 residues in the CDR3. Donors were systemically healthy Caucasian individuals from Russia aged 6 to 90 years. Staff drew ten milliliters of peripheral blood from each donor. Combining a sample-barcoded 5' primer with a J-beta primer mix, a second PCR ran for about 6 to 11 cycles. TCRdb re-analysed the 5' RACE reads in MiXCR, keeping a single row per CDR3 protein. Seen here are over 700,000 distinct CDR3 sequences, about 55% observed once, and the top ten hold approximately 40%.

This sequence was found in a man of 80 years or more in good health. The specimen was blood. This sequence joins TRBV18 and TRBJ2-7, with TRBD2 matching 8 bases. The CDR3 DNA follows: TGTGCCAGCTCAAGCAGCGGGAGCGCCACCCATTACGAGCAGTACTTC. Its translation: CASSSSGSATHYEQYF.